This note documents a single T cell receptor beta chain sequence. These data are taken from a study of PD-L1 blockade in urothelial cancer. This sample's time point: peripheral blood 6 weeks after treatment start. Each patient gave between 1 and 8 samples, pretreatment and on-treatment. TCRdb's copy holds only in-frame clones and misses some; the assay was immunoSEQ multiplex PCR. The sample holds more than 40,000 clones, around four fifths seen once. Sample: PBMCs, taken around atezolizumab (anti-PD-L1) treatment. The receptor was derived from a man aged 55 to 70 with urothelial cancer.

In DNA form, the CDR3 reads TGTGCCAGCAGCCCCCAGTTCGCGGGGGAGACCCAGTACTTC. This gives the protein CASSPQFAGETQYF. The rearrangement links TRBV7-9 to TRBJ2-5; TRBD2 is a possible D gene (6 bases). This CDR3 spans 14 amino acids. CDR1 SEHNR and CDR2 FQNEAQ come from the germline V gene (reference sequence). Deletions cut 5 bases from V and 5 bases from J, with 15 bases between.